These 4 T cell receptor beta chains originate from one sample sequenced in a study of shared clonotypes between healthy human individuals. Data came from immunoSEQ multiplex PCR; TCRdb stores just in-frame clones and leaves some out. The top ten hold roughly 0.34% of the sample, which has a few million clones, about nine tenths seen once. The sequenced material came from naive CD4+ T cells from PBMCs. The sample's subset: CD45RA+ positively selected. These receptors were collected from a man aged 18 to 29 in good health. Some clones in this sample may be carry-over from other donors' samples.

The V call is TRBV10-3, the J call TRBJ2-1; 8 bases match TRBD2. The CDR3 extends over 18 amino acids. Germline V gene data show CDR1 as ENHRY and CDR2 as SYGVKD. Trimming cost V 3 bases and J 4 bases; bases outside gene matches: 14. The CDR3 DNA follows: TGTGCCATCAGTGACCGGATTAGCGGGCCGGGGGGGTACAATGAGCAGTTCTTC. Its protein is CAISDRISGPGGYNEQFF.

As for this clone: The same CDR3 arises from other DNA sequences in this sample as well. The rearrangement links TRBV15 to TRBJ1-4; TRBD1 agrees at 10 bases. Germline V lookup: CDR1 LNHNV, CDR2 YYDKDF (reference sequence). The CDR3 is made up of 14 amino acids. Germline trimming cut 5 bases from V and 5 bases from J; bases unmatched to any gene: 2. The CDR3 is CATSRGQGNEKLFF. The CDR3 nucleotides read TGTGCCACCAGCCGGGGACAGGGGAATGAAAAACTGTTTTTT.

This clone was seen only a few times. The CDR3 spells CASTTAVNEKLFF. As DNA, the CDR3 is TGTGCCAGCACCACGGCCGTGAATGAAAAACTGTTTTTT. The chain uses TRBV2 and TRBJ1-4; no reliable D call. There are 13 residues in the CDR3. The germline gives CDR1 SNHLY, CDR2 FYNNEI. The ends were cut back, 7 bases at V and 5 bases at J, with 11 bases in the middle. The full variable domain, with the rest looked up from reference TRBV2 and TRBJ1-4, is EPEVTQTPSHQVTQMGQEVILRCVPISNHLYFYWYRQILGQKVEFLVSFYNNEISEKSEIFDDQFSVERPDGSNFTLKIRSTKLEDSAMYFCASTTAVNEKLFFGSGTQLSVL.

The chain joins TRBV28 to TRBJ2-5, with 9 bases aligning to TRBD1. The CDR3 is made up of 14 amino acids. The trim removed 6 bases at V and 2 bases at J, leaving 4 bases unmatched. Germline CDR1 is MDHEN and CDR2 is SYDVKM. CDR3 sequence reads: CASRPGQGQETQYF. In nucleotides, the CDR3 is TGTGCCAGCAGACCGGGACAGGGACAAGAGACCCAGTACTTC.